Listed here are 25 T cell receptor beta chains from one sample, sequenced in a study of response to subunit inactivated influenza vaccine. TCRdb itself ran the RT-PCR reads through MiXCR, one entry per CDR3 protein. This sample has roughly 650,000 distinct CDR3 sequences, with approximately 15% found just once. Source: PBMCs from blood, taken 14 to 15 days before vaccination. Receptors originate from a man between 45 and 60 years old who received an inactivated influenza vaccine.

The chain uses TRBV7-9 and TRBJ2-3, with TRBD2 matching 9 bases. This CDR3 comprises 14 residues. Trimming took 6 bases from V and 10 from J; bases not matched to a gene: 11. Per the germline V gene, CDR1 is SEHNR and CDR2 is FQNEAQ (reference sequence). As DNA, the CDR3 is TGTGCCAGCAGTCATAGCGGGAGCAGGGATGCGCAGTATTTT. It is translated as CASSHSGSRDAQYF.

The chain joins TRBV9 to TRBJ2-1; D uncertain. Looked up from germline, CDR1 is SGDLS and CDR2 is YYNGEE. The CDR3 contains 15 residues. Trimming cost V 3 bases and J 1 base, with 11 bases left between them. CDR3 bases: TGTGCCAGCAGCGCCGGGTCGGGTTCCTACAATGAGCAGTTCTTC. Its translation: CASSAGSGSYNEQFF.

The chain couples TRBV3-1 to TRBJ2-2; weak D call: TRBD1 (6 bases). The CDR3 loop spans 17 amino acids. Trimming stripped 0 bases from V and 4 bases from J, with 15 bases between. Germline CDR1 reads LGHDT; CDR2 reads YNNKEL (reference sequence). CDR3 loop: CASSQEITGWGTGELFF. The CDR3 region has the DNA TGTGCCAGCAGCCAAGAGATTACAGGGTGGGGCACCGGGGAGCTGTTTTTT.

This clonotype showed up just a few times. This CDR3 is CSVAQYGDTQYF. The CDR3 DNA reads TGCAGCGTTGCGCAGTACGGAGATACGCAGTATTTT. V is TRBV29-1 and J is TRBJ2-3; D is undetermined. The length of the CDR3 is 12 residues. Trimming took off 4 bases at V and 5 bases at J, with 10 bases between the two ends. The germline V gene encodes CDR1 SQVTM and CDR2 ANQGSEA.

This clonotype was recorded a few times. The chain recombines TRBV20-1 with TRBJ2-7; 11 nucleotides align to TRBD2. This CDR3 contains 14 residues. Trimming removed 0 bases from V and 6 bases from J; junction bases left unmatched: 4. The germline gives CDR1 DFQATT, CDR2 SNEGSKA (reference sequence). This CDR3 reads CSARDGLAGSEQYF. For the CDR3, the DNA is TGCAGTGCTAGAGATGGACTAGCGGGTTCCGAGCAGTACTTC.

This clonotype was seen ten or more times. The gene calls are TRBV29-1 and TRBJ2-5; TRBD1 matches at 7 bases. Germline assignment: CDR1 SQVTM and CDR2 ANQGSEA. After removal of 6 bases from V and 5 bases from J, the junction contained 6 bases not matched to a gene. There are 12 residues in the CDR3. In DNA form, the CDR3 reads TGCAGCGTAGGGGACAGTAGGGAGACCCAGTACTTC. Translated: CSVGDSRETQYF.

The chain links TRBV15 to TRBJ2-3, with D perhaps matching TRBD1 (6 bases). Germline V gene sequence: CDR1 LNHNV, CDR2 YYDKDF (reference sequence). Trimming left V 0 bases short and J 0 bases short, with 10 bases between. CDR3 size: 16 residues. CDR3 amino acids: CATSRDPGHSTDTQYF. In nucleotides, the CDR3 is TGTGCCACCAGCAGAGACCCGGGACATAGCACAGATACGCAGTATTTT.

This clonotype has a count of ten or more. The genes are TRBV12-3 or TRBV12-4 and TRBJ2-1; the D is unclear. V lost 1 base and J lost 7, with 8 bases in between. This CDR3 spans 13 amino acids. The CDR3 DNA is TGTGCCAGCAGTTTAGGGCAGAGGAATGAGCAGTTCTTC. Its translation: CASSLGQRNEQFF.

This clonotype was seen repeatedly, ten times or more. J is TRBJ1-5 and V is TRBV4-3; D unresolved. This CDR3 spans 17 amino acids. The V end lost 0 bases, the J end lost 8 bases, and 20 bases lay between the germline ends. In germline, CDR1 is LGHNA, CDR2 YSLEER. Here the CDR3 reads CASSQDIIDGGPKPQHF. CDR3 coding DNA: TGCGCCAGCAGCCAAGATATAATAGACGGAGGACCGAAGCCCCAGCATTTT.

There are many counts of this clonotype. The chain links TRBV12-3 or TRBV12-4 to TRBJ1-6, with unresolved D. V gave up 6 bases and J gave up 9 bases, with 12 bases separating them. The CDR3 loop spans 13 amino acids. The CDR3 DNA sequence: TGTGCCAGCAGCAAAATGAGAAGTTCACCCCTCCACTTT. Translated: CASSKMRSSPLHF.

This clonotype was seen more than once but under ten times. This chain links TRBV6-2 or TRBV6-3 with TRBJ2-1; tentatively, D is TRBD2 (6 bases). V lost 2 bases and J 6 bases, leaving 20 bases between the germline ends. Germline V gives CDR1 MNHEY, CDR2 SVGEGT. CDR3 size: 17 residues. CDR3 DNA sequence: TGTGCCAGCAGTTACAGTGCGGTTCTAGCGTTAGCCAATGAGCAGTTCTTC. It translates to CASSYSAVLALANEQFF.

This chain uses TRBV29-1 with TRBJ2-7; possibly TRBD1 or TRBD2 for D (6 bases each). Between the trimmed V and J ends, which lost 7 bases and 3 bases, there was a span of 10 bases. This CDR3 is built from 11 residues. The V gene's germline CDR1 is SQVTM and CDR2 ANQGSEA. This CDR3 reads CSGKGGYEQYF. The CDR3 coding sequence is TGCAGCGGGAAGGGGGGCTACGAGCAGTACTTC.

This clonotype was counted at least ten times. This rearrangement joins TRBV25-1 to TRBJ1-1; tentative D call: TRBD1 (5 bases). Germline loops: CDR1 MGHDK, CDR2 SYGVNS. CDR3 size: 15 residues. Trimming stripped 1 base from V and 5 bases from J, with 14 bases between. CDR3 loop: CASSEFRGERTEAFF. The CDR3 DNA follows: TGTGCCAGCAGTGAATTCAGAGGGGAACGGACTGAAGCTTTCTTT.

In this sample, this clonotype turned up a few times. The chain is built from TRBV10-3 and TRBJ2-3; 10 bases are a match to TRBD1. Germline-derived CDR1 and CDR2 are ENHRY and SYGVKD. The CDR3 runs to 16 residues. V was clipped by 2 bases and J by 4 bases; unmatched bases: 6. CDR3 in amino acids: CAISEQGQGIADTQYF. DNA of the CDR3: TGTGCCATCAGTGAGCAGGGACAGGGGATCGCAGATACGCAGTATTTT.

The CDR3 bases are TGTGCCAGCAGCCAAGAACGGGCACAAGAGACCCAGTACTTC. Translation: CASSQERAQETQYF. V gene TRBV4-2 combines with J gene TRBJ2-5; D gene unclear. The CDR3 sequence is 14 residues long. Trimming shortened V by 0 bases and J by 2 bases, and 7 bases separated the two germline ends. The V gene's germline CDR1 is LGHNA and CDR2 YNFKEQ.

There are a few counts of this clonotype. The CDR3 bases are TGCGCCAGCAGCCCCAGAGGGCGGGAGGCCGGACATACGCAGTATTTT. Amino acids: CASSPRGREAGHTQYF. J is TRBJ2-3 and V is TRBV4-1, with 8 positions matching TRBD2. Trimming took 4 bases from V and 7 from J; bases not matched to a gene: 13. The CDR3 contains 16 residues. Germline V gives CDR1 MGHRA, CDR2 YSYEKL.

In this sample, this clonotype turned up a few times. The chain recombines TRBV9 with TRBJ2-5; tentative D call: TRBD2 (7 bases). The CDR3 has 15 amino acids. Germline CDR1 SGDLS, CDR2 YYNGEE. The V end lost 0 bases, the J end lost 5 bases, and 14 bases lay between the germline ends. CDR3 protein: CASSVGGGTRETQYF. Written as DNA, the CDR3 is TGTGCCAGCAGCGTAGGGGGGGGCACCCGGGAGACCCAGTACTTC.

This rearrangement joins TRBV15 to TRBJ2-7; 9 bases agree with TRBD1. The germline V gene encodes CDR1 LNHNV and CDR2 YYDKDF (reference sequence). The V segment lost 0 bases and the J segment 4 bases; nucleotides outside the gene matches: 4. CDR3 size: 15 residues. The CDR3 spells CATSREGQGKYEQYF. The CDR3 coding sequence is TGTGCCACCAGCAGAGAGGGACAGGGTAAATACGAGCAGTACTTC. The full variable domain, in which reference TRBV15 and TRBJ2-7 provide the parts outside the CDR3, is DAMVIQNPRYQVTQFGKPVTLSCSQTLNHNVMYWYQQKSSQAPKLLFHYYDKDFNNEADTPDNFQSRRPNTSFCFLDIRSPGLGDTAMYLCATSREGQGKYEQYFGPGTRLTVT.

This clonotype turned up a few times. One junction end disagrees with the germline gene, perhaps due to a read error. The genes are TRBV24-1 and TRBJ2-3; D ambiguous. The V gene's germline CDR1 is KGHDR and CDR2 SFDVKD. This CDR3 region has 14 residues. The CDR3 DNA reads as TGTGCCTCGGCATTATCGGCGGAAACAGCTACGCAGTATTTT. This gives the protein CASALSAETATQYF.

This clonotype occurred many times. This chain links TRBV27 with TRBJ2-5; 10 nucleotides align to TRBD1. Germline CDR1 and CDR2: MNHEY and SMNVEV (reference sequence). The CDR3 is 14 residues long. J lost 7 bases, V lost 5 bases, and 7 bases had no gene match. This chain's CDR3 is CASSRRQGAGTQYF. The DNA for the CDR3 is TGTGCCAGCAGTCGTCGACAGGGGGCAGGGACCCAGTACTTC.

This sequence joins TRBV5-5 and TRBJ2-7; the D is unclear. The length of the CDR3 is 15 residues. V was cut by 0 bases and J by 2 bases, with 12 bases left in between. Looked up from germline, CDR1 is SGHKS and CDR2 is YYEKEE (reference sequence). The CDR3 reads CASSLDPLGTYEQYF. The CDR3 DNA is TGTGCCAGCAGCTTGGACCCTTTGGGAACCTACGAGCAGTACTTC.

This clonotype was seen more than once but under ten times. The chain joins TRBV18 to TRBJ2-1, with TRBD2 identical over 9 bases. The CDR3 has 14 amino acids. CDR1 KGHSH and CDR2 LQKENI come from the germline V gene. J gave up 8 bases and V 3 bases, and 5 bases lay outside the gene matches. The CDR3 here is CASSPRGGMHEQFF. For the CDR3, the DNA is TGTGCCAGCTCACCGCGGGGGGGAATGCATGAGCAGTTCTTC.

The J gene is TRBJ2-5, the V gene TRBV20-1, with D perhaps matching TRBD2 (6 bases). CDR1 DFQATT and CDR2 SNEGSKA come from the germline V gene (reference sequence). V dropped 3 bases and J dropped 5 bases, with 19 bases sitting between them. The CDR3 covers 15 residues. CDR3 loop: CSARNLAGSGETQYF. The CDR3 coding sequence is TGCAGTGCTAGGAATCTGGCGGGATCAGGCGAGACCCAGTACTTC.

This chain uses TRBV7-2 with TRBJ2-3; a possible D gene is TRBD1 (6 bases). Germline CDR1 is SGHTA and CDR2 is FQGNSA. Trimming pared 7 bases from V and 3 bases from J, leaving 8 bases between. This CDR3 has 12 residues. DNA for the CDR3: TGTGCCAGCAAGGGGGTTACAGATACGCAGTATTTT. It yields the protein CASKGVTDTQYF.

This clonotype was observed a handful of times. The J gene is TRBJ2-3, the V gene TRBV5-1, with TRBD1 as a possible D gene (6 bases). V was clipped by 3 bases and J by 3 bases, with 20 bases between them. CDR1 SGHRS and CDR2 YFSETQ come from the germline V gene. The CDR3 has 17 amino acids. In DNA, the CDR3 is TGCGCCAGCAGCTCTCCGGGTGGTAGGACAGCAACAGATACGCAGTATTTT. It yields the protein CASSSPGGRTATDTQYF.